This T cell receptor beta chain originates from a study of blood T cell repertoires in COVID-19. Study summary: There were acute and convalescent COVID-19 samples, and they came from the United States, Italy and Spain. T cells, B-cell-depleted T cells, or PBMCs provided the cDNA or gDNA that served as material.

V was cut by 6 bases and J by 9 bases, with 18 bases left in between. The germline V gene has CDR1 MRHNA and CDR2 SNTAGT. The CDR3 is 14 residues long. Authors' analysis steps: Scientists estimated how many nucleated cells there were by amplifying reference gene primers. Clones were read by immunoSEQ multiplex PCR, and TCRdb kept only the in-frame ones, dropping some. V and J calls and clone size are those listed in that table; D and trimming were worked out from the DNA. In the table there are fewer than 250,000 clones, around nine tenths of which are singletons. This clone was observed a single time.

This receptor was taken from a man aged 60 to 75 with acute or convalescent COVID-19. The rearrangement joins TRBV6-4 to TRBJ1-5; the D gene is possibly TRBD1 (5 bases). The sample taken for sequencing was peripheral blood. CDR3 region: CASSIGGVKRPQHF. Here the CDR3 DNA reads TGTGCCAGCAGCATCGGGGGGGTGAAACGGCCCCAGCATTTT.